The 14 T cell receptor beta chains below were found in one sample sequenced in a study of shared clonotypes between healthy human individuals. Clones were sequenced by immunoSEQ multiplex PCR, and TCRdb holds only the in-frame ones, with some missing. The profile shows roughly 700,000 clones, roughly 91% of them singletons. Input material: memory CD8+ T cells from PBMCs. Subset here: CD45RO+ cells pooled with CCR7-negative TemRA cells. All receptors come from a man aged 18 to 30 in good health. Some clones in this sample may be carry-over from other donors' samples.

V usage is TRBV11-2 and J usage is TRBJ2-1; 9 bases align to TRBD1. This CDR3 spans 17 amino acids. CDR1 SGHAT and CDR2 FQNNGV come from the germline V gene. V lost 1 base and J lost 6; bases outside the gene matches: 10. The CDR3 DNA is TGTGCCAGCAGCTTAGGTTGGACAGGGGCTCTGGGCAATGAGCAGTTCTTC. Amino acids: CASSLGWTGALGNEQFF.

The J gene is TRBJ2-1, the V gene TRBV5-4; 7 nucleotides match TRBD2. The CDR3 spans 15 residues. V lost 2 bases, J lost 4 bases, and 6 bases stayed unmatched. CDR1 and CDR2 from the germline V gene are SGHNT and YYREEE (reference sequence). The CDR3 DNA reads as TGTGCCAGCAGCTTCCGCCTAGCGGCTTACAATGAGCAGTTCTTC. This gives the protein CASSFRLAAYNEQFF.

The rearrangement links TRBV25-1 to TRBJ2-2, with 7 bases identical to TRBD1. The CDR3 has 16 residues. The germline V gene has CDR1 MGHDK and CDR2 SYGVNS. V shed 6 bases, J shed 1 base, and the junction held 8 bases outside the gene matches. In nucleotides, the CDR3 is TGTGCCAGCAGGGGGTCCGGGACAGAGAACACCGGGGAGCTGTTTTTT. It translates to CASRGSGTENTGELFF.

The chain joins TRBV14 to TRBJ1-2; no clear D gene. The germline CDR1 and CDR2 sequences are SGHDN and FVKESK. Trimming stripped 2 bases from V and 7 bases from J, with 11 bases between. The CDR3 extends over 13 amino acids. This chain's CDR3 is CASSQISPGGYTF. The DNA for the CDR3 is TGTGCCAGCAGCCAAATATCACCGGGTGGCTACACCTTC.

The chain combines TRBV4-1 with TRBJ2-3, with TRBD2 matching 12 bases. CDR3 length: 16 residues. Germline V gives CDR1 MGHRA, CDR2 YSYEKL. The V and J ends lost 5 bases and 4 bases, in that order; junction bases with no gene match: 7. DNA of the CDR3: TGCGCCAGCAGCTACATGACTAGCGGGAGATCAGATACGCAGTATTTT. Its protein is CASSYMTSGRSDTQYF.

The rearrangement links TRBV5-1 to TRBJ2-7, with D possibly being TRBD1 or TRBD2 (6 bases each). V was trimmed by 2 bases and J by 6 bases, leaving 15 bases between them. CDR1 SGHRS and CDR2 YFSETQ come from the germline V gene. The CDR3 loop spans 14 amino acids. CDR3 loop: CASSLSGAGGEQYF. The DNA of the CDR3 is TGCGCCAGCAGCTTATCAGGGGCCGGGGGCGAGCAGTACTTC.

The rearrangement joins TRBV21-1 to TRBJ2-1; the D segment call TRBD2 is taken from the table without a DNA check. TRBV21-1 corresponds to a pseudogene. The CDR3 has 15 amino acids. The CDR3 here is CASSTPGLENNEQFF. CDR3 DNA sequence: TGTGCCAGCAGCACGCCGGGACTAGAGAACAATGAGCAGTTCTTC.

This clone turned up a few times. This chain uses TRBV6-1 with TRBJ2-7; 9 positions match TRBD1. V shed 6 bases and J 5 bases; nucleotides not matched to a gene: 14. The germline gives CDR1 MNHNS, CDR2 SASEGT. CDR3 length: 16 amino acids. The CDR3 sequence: CASSETATDRGDEQYF. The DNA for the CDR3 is TGTGCCAGCAGCGAAACGGCCACGGACAGGGGCGACGAGCAGTACTTC.

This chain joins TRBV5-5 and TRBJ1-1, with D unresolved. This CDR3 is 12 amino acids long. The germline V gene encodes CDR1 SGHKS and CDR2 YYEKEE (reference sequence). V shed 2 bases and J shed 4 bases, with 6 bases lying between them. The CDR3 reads CASSFTGTEAFF. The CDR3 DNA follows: TGTGCCAGCAGCTTCACTGGCACTGAAGCTTTCTTT.

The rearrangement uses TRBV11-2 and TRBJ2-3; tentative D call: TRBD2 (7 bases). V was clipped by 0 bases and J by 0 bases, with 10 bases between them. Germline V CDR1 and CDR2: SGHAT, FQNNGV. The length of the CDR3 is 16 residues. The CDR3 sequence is CASSLEGGLSTDTQYF. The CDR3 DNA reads TGTGCCAGCAGCTTAGAGGGGGGGCTCAGCACAGATACGCAGTATTTT.

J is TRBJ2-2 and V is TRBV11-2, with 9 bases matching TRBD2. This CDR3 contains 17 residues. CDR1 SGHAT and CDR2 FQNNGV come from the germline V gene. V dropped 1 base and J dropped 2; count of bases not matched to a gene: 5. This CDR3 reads CASSLGPLAGNTGELFF. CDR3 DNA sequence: TGTGCCAGCAGCTTAGGCCCCCTAGCGGGAAACACCGGGGAGCTGTTTTTT.

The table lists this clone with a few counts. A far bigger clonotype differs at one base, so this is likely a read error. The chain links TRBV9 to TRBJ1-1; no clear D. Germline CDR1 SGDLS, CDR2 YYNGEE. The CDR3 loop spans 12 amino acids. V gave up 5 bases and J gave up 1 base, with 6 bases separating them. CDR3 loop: CASSTANTEAFF. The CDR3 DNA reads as TGTGCCAGCAGTACGGCGAACACTGAAGCTTTCTTT. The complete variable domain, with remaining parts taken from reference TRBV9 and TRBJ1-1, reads DSGVTQTPKHLITATGQRVTLRCSPRSGDLSVYWYQQSLDQGLQFLIQYYNGEERAKGNILERFSAQQFPDLHSELNLSSLELGDSALYFCASSTANTEAFFGQGTRLTVV.

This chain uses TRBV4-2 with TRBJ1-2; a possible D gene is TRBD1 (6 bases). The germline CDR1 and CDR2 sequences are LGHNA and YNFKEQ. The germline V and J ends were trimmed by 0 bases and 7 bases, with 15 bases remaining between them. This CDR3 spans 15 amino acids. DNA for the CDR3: TGTGCCAGCAGCCAAGATGGCAGGGGAGGAGGTGGCTACACCTTC. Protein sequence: CASSQDGRGGGGYTF.

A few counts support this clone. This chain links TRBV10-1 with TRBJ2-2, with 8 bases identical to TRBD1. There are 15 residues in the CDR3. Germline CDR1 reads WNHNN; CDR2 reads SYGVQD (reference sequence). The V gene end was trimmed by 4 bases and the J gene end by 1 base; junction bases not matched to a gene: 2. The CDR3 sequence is CASSGDRLNTGELFF. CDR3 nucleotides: TGCGCCAGCAGTGGGGACAGGTTGAACACCGGGGAGCTGTTTTTT.